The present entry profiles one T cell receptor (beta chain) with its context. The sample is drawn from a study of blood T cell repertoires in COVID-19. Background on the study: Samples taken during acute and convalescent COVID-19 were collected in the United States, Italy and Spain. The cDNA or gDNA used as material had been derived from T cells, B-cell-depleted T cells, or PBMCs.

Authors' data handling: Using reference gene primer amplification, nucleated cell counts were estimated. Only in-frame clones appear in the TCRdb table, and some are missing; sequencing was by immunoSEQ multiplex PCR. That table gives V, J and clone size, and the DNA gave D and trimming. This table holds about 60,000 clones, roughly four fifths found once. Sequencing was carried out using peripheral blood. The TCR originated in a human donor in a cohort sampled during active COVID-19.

The CDR3 loop reads CASSEAASGEQYF. CDR3 nucleotides: TGTGCCAGCAGTGAAGCGGCCTCAGGGGAGCAGTACTTC. The chain links TRBV2 to TRBJ2-7; TRBD1 might be the D (5 bases). Germline V gene lookup returns CDR1 SNHLY and CDR2 FYNNEI. The V gene lost 0 bases and the J gene lost 7 bases, with 10 bases spanning the gap. CDR3 length equals 13 residues.